Only a few counts were recorded for the clone carrying this T cell receptor (beta chain). Its antigen is as yet unknown. TCRdb reprocessed the 5' RACE reads via MiXCR and lists one record per CDR3 protein. The data contain about 900,000 distinct CDR3 sequences, around an eighth of them singletons. This sample is drawn from a study of identical twins. Findings and limits, study-wide: Fewer insertions marked abundant cord blood beta clonotypes; young adult naive trended weakly, memory not at all. Models underestimated out-of-frame TCR alpha sharing in monozygotic twins. Zero-insertion results could be subject to partial confounding by invariant MAIT and iNKT cells.

Between the trimmed V and J ends, which lost 3 bases and 4 bases, there was a span of 19 bases. This CDR3 comprises 16 residues. Germline lookup yields CDR1 LNHNV and CDR2 YYDKDF (reference sequence). The data were also submitted as part of a second study, on yellow fever vaccine responses in identical twins. From that paper: Vaccine T cell responses of twins reportedly seemed partly convergent and partly personalized.

V usage is TRBV15 and J usage is TRBJ2-7; D unclear. The receptor comes from a woman aged 18-29 years in good health. Sequenced sample: PBMCs. The CDR3 region has the DNA TGTGCCACCAGCAGCAGTGGGCTAGGCGCGCGGTACGAGCAGTACTTC. As protein: CATSSSGLGARYEQYF.